This T cell receptor beta chain was recovered during a study of cytomegalovirus exposure and HLA in healthy donors. Study background: The approximately 120 validation repertoires, a later analysis reported, used the same platform as the approximately 630 first-cohort repertoires. General study results and limits: Despite most TCR sequences being rare, some public TCRs occurred in many donors. A few CMV-associated chains proved CMV antigen-specific in vitro. Listed as cytomegalovirus-associated were 150 to 200 TCR beta chains.

V was cut by 3 bases and J by 5 bases, with 10 bases left in between. The CDR3 consists of 13 residues. Germline CDR1 and CDR2: LNHNV and YYDKDF (reference sequence). This clone was detected only a few times. Its specificity is not known. Sequencing was performed with immunoSEQ multiplex PCR; in TCRdb, only in-frame clones are kept and a portion is missing. The repertoire consists of 110,000 or so clones, with 85% occurring once and the leading ten covering about 2.2%. The sample was PBMCs. The rearrangement joins TRBV15 to TRBJ1-2; perhaps TRBD1 as D (6 bases). The sequence came from a woman aged 25 to 39 in good health and CMV-seronegative. The CDR3 region has the DNA TGTGCCACCAGCAGCCGAGGGGGTTATGGCTACACCTTC. Translation: CATSSRGGYGYTF.